The present entry profiles one T cell receptor (beta chain) with its context. Its target antigen remains unknown. Within one base of it there is no much larger clone, and no base qualities were kept. This record comes from a study of glioma-infiltrating T cells after dendritic cell vaccination (dated by TCRdb to the mid-2010s). Study-wide context: A cohort of about 15 glioblastoma patients from Phase I and II dendritic cell vaccination trials was included, of whom 9 were newly diagnosed and 6 had recurrent disease. Patients received autologous tumor lysate-pulsed dendritic cell vaccination between the early 2000s and the early 2010s. The vaccine was prepared from monocyte-derived dendritic cells that were cultured for roughly seven days with IL-4 and GM-CSF and then pulsed overnight with autologous tumor lysate. Each patient got three intradermal injections of the dendritic cell vaccine, spaced at biweekly intervals, in the arm below the axilla. In glioblastoma patients vaccinated with dendritic cells, deep sequencing of TCR beta CDR3 regions served to measure tumor-infiltrating lymphocyte content and to compare repertoires between tumor and blood. TCR sequencing metrics, including TIL content and tumor-blood repertoire overlap, were correlated with survival after dendritic cell vaccination. The full study reports these points: The three-group TCR overlap response model was characterized as speculative, and prospective validation of the model was stated to be required. The cohort was small and heterogeneous, few patients had complete blood and tumor sets, and even fewer had initial-recurrent tumor pairs. TCR clonality showed no direct relationship with survival, which suggests that a diverse polyclonal response may matter. After dendritic cell vaccination, a higher estimated pretreatment TIL content predicted longer time to progression and longer overall survival.

The CDR3 contains 18 residues, cysteine and phenylalanine counted. The DNA shown is the 54-base CDR3, in frame from base 1. V is trimmed back by 1 base and J by 2 bases, and the junction contains 11 bases that no gene match accounts for. Via the germline V gene, CDR1 is MNHNS and CDR2 SASEGT. TCRB CDR3 regions were amplified from approximately 2 ug genomic DNA, or all available DNA if less, using the immunoSEQ assay. For multiplex PCR, 60 forward primers for TCR V beta segments and 13 reverse primers for J beta segments were used. To estimate reads per starting template, synthetic control templates were spiked into each sample at limiting dilution. The Illumina HiSeq System generated sequencing reads of 87 bp. In the authors' own workflow: PCR and sequencing errors were removed by merging closely related sequences with a nearest neighbor algorithm. TCR overlap was measured as the percentage of unique tumor TCR beta sequences that were also present in the peripheral blood of the same patient. In its TCRdb copy, this immuneACCESS table keeps in-frame sequences only and misses some clones. Where compared with another copy, unresolved V genes explain less than half of these, and the others have no known cause. The DNA was the basis for D and trimming; V, J and clone size are from that table. In this sample the table shows some 78,000 clones, approximately 81% of which occur a single time. In total, the top ten clones hold more than 8% of the sample.

Sample time point, as interpreted from the label and publication: after dendritic cell vaccination, including at tumor progression/relapse. Selection of patients required sufficient residual fresh-frozen tumor tissue and over two years of available survival data. An isocitrate dehydrogenase mutation was not carried by any of the glioblastoma patients, although molecular status was otherwise variable. PBMC were collected before vaccination, two weeks after the third vaccination, and at tumor progression when it occurred. The Qiagen DNeasy Blood extraction Kit was used for extraction of genomic DNA. This receptor was obtained from a human donor with glioblastoma. The sample here was blood, taken after dendritic cell vaccination. The rearranged chain carries TRBV6-1 and TRBJ2-3; the central 8 bases match TRBD2. Read as DNA, the sequence is TGTGCCAGCAGTGAAGGGTCGCCAGCGGGGGTCCCCACAGATACGCAGTATTTT. This is translated as CASSEGSPAGVPTDTQYF.